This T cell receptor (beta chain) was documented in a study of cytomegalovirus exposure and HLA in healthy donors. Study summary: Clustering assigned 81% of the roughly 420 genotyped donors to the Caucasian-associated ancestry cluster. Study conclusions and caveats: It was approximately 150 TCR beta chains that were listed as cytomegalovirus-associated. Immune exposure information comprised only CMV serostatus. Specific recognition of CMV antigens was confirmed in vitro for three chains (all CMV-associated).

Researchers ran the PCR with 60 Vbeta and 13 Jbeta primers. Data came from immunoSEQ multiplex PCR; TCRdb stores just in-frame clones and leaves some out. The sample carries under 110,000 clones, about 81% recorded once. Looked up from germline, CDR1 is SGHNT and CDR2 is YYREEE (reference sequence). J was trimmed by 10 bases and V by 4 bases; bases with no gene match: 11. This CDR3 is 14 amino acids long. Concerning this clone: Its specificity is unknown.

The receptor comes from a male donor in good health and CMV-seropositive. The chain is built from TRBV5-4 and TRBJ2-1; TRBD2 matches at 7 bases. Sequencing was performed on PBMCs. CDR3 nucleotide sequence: TGTGCCAGCAGCCCGCGACTAGCCACGGTCGAGCAGTTCTTC. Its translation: CASSPRLATVEQFF.